The T cell receptor beta chain described here comes from a study of blood T cell repertoires in COVID-19. Study information: PBMCs, B-cell-depleted T cells, or T cells provided the cDNA or gDNA that made up the material.

The CDR3 extends over 15 amino acids. Germline V gene lookup returns CDR1 SGHTA and CDR2 FQGNSA. V shed 1 base and J shed 3 bases, with 9 bases lying between them. Sequencing used immunoSEQ multiplex PCR; TCRdb keeps in-frame clones, though not all of them. The sample holds around 250,000 clones; 65% to 90% are singletons and the top ten take 15%. The clonotype was recovered from a man aged 18 to 30 who had recovered from COVID-19. Sequenced input: PBMCs or T cells enriched from blood (not recorded which). The J gene is TRBJ2-2, the V gene TRBV7-2; D is ambiguous. CDR3 coding DNA: TGTGCCAGCAGCTTAGTAGCCGGGTACACCGGGGAGCTGTTTTTT. Its protein is CASSLVAGYTGELFF.